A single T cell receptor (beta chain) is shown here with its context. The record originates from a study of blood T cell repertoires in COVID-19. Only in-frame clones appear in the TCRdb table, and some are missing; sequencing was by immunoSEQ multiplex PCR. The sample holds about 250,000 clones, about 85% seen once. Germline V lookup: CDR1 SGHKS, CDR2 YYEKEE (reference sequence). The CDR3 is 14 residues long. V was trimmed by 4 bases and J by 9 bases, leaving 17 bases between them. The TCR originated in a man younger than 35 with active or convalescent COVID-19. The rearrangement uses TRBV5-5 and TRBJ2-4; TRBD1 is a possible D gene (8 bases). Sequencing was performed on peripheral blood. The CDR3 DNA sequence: TGTGCCAGCAGCCCTCCGACAGGGGAGGGCATTCAGTACTTC. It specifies CASSPPTGEGIQYF.